This T cell receptor beta chain was captured by sequencing in a study of persistence of HIV-infected CD4 T cells. Study overall: Suppressive ART had lasted a median of roughly eight years.

Turning to this clone: Its target is not known.

Anti-CD3/anti-CD28 beads served as a nonspecific positive control stimulus. Sorting selected CD4+ T cells upregulating both CD40 ligand and CD69. Before stimulation, PBMCs underwent CD8+ T cell depletion. The libraries were made with immunoSEQ version 4 in survey mode. Sequencing used immunoSEQ multiplex PCR; TCRdb keeps in-frame clones, though not all of them. The repertoire holds 43,000 or so clones, about 89% seen once, with approximately 1% in the top ten. The receptor's source is an adult man with HIV who was CMV-seropositive. This specimen consisted of CD4+ T cells sorted from PBMCs after roughly 18-hour stimulation, obtained from a patient who received antiretroviral therapy.

This CDR3 reads CASDRVTDTQYF. The CDR3 DNA follows: TGTGCCAGCGACCGAGTCACAGATACGCAGTATTTT. The chain uses TRBV9 and TRBJ2-3, with D unresolved. This CDR3 region has 12 residues. The V gene lost 7 bases and the J gene lost 2 bases, with 8 bases spanning the gap. Germline V gives CDR1 SGDLS, CDR2 YYNGEE.